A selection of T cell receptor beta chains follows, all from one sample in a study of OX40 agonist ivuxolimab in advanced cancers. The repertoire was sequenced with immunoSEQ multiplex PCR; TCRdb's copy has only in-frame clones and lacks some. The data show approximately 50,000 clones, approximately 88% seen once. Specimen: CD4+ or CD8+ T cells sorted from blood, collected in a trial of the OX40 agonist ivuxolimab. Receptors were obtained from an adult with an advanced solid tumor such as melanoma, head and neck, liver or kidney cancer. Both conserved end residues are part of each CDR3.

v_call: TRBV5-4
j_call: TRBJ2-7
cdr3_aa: CASSSRGGQGSYEQYF

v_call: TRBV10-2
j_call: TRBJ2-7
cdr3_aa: CASSYLGPYYEQYF

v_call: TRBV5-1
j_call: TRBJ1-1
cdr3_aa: CASSLGVGATEAFF

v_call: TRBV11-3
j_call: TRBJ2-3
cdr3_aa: CASTIGGKSDTQYF

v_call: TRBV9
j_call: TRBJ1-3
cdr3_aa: CASSSLVSGNTIYF

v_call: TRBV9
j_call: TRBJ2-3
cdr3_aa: CASSVRTSGSDTQYF

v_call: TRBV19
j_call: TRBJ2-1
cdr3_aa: CASSSDSGRRLSEQFF

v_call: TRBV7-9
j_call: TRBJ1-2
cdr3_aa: CASSRGTAINYGYTF

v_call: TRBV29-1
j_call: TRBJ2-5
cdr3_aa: CSVGRSGIQETQYF

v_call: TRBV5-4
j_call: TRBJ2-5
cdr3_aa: CASSRGLAIQEAQYF

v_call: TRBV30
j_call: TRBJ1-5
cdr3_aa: CAWSSRLELNQPQHF

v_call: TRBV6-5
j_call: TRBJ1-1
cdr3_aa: CASSYSFEPTEAFF

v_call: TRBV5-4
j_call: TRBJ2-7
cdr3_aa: CASSLLVGRLAGYEQYF

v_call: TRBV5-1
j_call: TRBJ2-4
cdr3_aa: CASSLVVGMGAKNIQYF

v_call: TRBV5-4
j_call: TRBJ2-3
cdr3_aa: CASSLAGGRTDTQYF

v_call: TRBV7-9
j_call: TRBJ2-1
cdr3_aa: CASSPDYNEQFF

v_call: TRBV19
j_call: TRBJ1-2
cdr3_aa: CASSILRDGGYTF

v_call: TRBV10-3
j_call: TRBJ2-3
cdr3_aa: CAISDGNTDTQYF

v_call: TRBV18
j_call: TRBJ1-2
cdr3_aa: CASSPSGGRGYGYTF

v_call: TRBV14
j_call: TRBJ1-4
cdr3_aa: CASSQDLANEKLFF

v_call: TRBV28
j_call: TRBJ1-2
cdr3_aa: CASSSGQGGGYTF

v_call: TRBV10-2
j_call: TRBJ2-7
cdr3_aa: CASKPGVLGYEQYF

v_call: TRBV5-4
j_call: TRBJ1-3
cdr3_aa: CASSSRTGRTGNTIYF